This T cell receptor (beta chain) was sequenced during a study of shared clonotypes between healthy human individuals. For the study at large: Per donor, CD8 memory used one plate, CD8 naive used two, CD4 memory used three and CD4 naive used three.

This was a deep-level run. This table comes from immunoSEQ multiplex PCR, and its TCRdb copy is limited to in-frame clones, with some not included. This sample carries about 2.5 million clones, around 93% of them seen once, and the ten largest clones take about 0.41%. Study-level findings and limits: An effect of sequencing depth on clonotype sharing among donors was expected.

On this clone: Its antigen is unidentified.

The CDR3 has 16 residues. V lost 2 bases and J 3 bases, leaving 16 bases between the germline ends. Germline-derived CDR1 and CDR2 are LNHDA and SQIVND (reference sequence). The receptor was isolated from a man aged 18 to 35 in good health. Some clones in this sample may be carry-over from other donors' samples. The chain uses TRBV19 and TRBJ1-1, with TRBD1 as a possible D gene (6 bases). The sample consisted of naive CD4+ T cells from PBMCs. Specified subset: CD45RA+ positively selected. The CDR3 DNA follows: TGTGCCAGTAGTATATTTGGCAACTCAGGGGACACTGAAGCTTTCTTT. This translates into CASSIFGNSGDTEAFF.